This T cell receptor beta chain was captured in a study of human CD8 memory T cell subsets. Findings and caveats of the study: Unlike effector memory cells, stem-like memory and precursor exhausted T cells displayed similarly high diversity.

Production of TCR beta libraries used UMI-labeled 5' RACE as the method. TCRdb processed the 5' RACE reads again and assigns one entry to each CDR3 protein, with no DNA. In all, the sample yields thousands of distinct CDR3 sequences. A remark on this clonotype: No antigen is known for it.

The starting material, duplicate vials of under 190,000 sorted CD8+ T cells per subset, provided the RNA. The germline gives CDR1 LGHNA, CDR2 YSLEER. The CDR3 covers 13 residues. The sequence derives from a human donor in good health. Sequencing was carried out using CD8+ T cells from PBMCs. The V call is TRBV4-3, the J call TRBJ2-5; TCRdb lists TRBD1, though no DNA is available to test this call. Here the CDR3 reads CASSLEGEETQYF.